The present TCR beta chain was sequenced within a study of T-cell reconstitution after alpha-beta-depleted transplantation in children. Findings and caveats of the study: At the one-year point after transplant, T-cell counts and TCRbeta diversity were found to come mostly from T cells that had been newly produced.

This CDR3 region has 13 residues. With 1 base clipped from V and 15 bases from J, the junction kept 7 bases outside the gene matches. Germline V gene lookup returns CDR1 LGHDT and CDR2 YNNKEL (reference sequence). The TCRbeta library was prepared with unique molecular identifiers. TCRdb fed the PCR reads into MiXCR, producing one record per CDR3 protein. The profile shows about 300,000 distinct CDR3 sequences, over 9% of them singletons. Ten or more counts support this clonotype. Its specificity is unknown. The sequenced sample was PBMCs, obtained before TCRalphabeta/CD19-depleted stem cell transplant. The V and J genes are TRBV3-1 and TRBJ2-2, with 8 bases fitting TRBD1. This TCR derives from a boy under three years old with acute myeloid leukemia, due to receive a stem cell transplant. The CDR3: CASSQARTGWLFF. CDR3 nucleotide sequence: TGTGCCAGCAGCCAAGCCCGGACAGGGTGGTTGTTTTTT.